The sequence of this TCR beta chain was determined in a study of CD8 T cells in ankylosing spondylitis. V was trimmed by 4 bases and J by 0 bases, leaving 14 bases between them. This CDR3 is built from 16 residues. Germline V gives CDR1 SGHRS, CDR2 YFSETQ. In making TCR beta libraries, quantitative 5'-RACE with molecular barcodes was used. TCRdb reprocessed the 5' RACE reads via MiXCR and lists one record per CDR3 protein. The sample carries about 500,000 distinct CDR3 sequences, approximately 5.3% recorded once. Findings of the study overall: A CD8+ phenotype characterized the disease-linked clones, which were relatively rare in peripheral blood. Ankylosing spondylitis blood appeared to carry a characteristic TCR beta motif of roughly 8 highly homologous variants. Clones linked to disease were reported to show significant enrichment in matched ankylosing spondylitis synovial fluid.

This clonotype was seen at least ten times. Its antigen is currently unknown. The origin of this receptor is a male donor with ankylosing spondylitis. Material for sequencing was blood, either unsorted or a sorted T cell fraction (not recorded which). V usage is TRBV5-1 and J usage is TRBJ2-1; D remains ambiguous. The CDR3 here is CASSGAMSSSYNEQFF. In nucleotides, the CDR3 is TGCGCCAGCAGCGGAGCTATGAGTAGCTCCTACAATGAGCAGTTCTTC.